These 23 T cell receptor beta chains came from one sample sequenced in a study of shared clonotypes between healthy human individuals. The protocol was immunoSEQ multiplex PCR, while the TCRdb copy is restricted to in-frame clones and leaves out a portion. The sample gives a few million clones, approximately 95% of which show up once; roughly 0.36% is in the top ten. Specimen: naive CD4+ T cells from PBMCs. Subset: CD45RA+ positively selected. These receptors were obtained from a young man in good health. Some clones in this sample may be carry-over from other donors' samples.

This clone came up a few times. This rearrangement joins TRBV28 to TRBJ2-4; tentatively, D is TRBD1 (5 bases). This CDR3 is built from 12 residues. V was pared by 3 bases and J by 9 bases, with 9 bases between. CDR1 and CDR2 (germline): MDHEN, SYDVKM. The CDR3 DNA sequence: TGTGCCAGCAGTTTTTGGGGCCTCATTCAGTACTTC. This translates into CASSFWGLIQYF.

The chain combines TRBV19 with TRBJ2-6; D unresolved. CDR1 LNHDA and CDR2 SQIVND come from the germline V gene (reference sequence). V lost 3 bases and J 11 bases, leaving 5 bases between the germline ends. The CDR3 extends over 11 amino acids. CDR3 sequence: CASSMADVLTF. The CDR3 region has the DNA TGTGCCAGTAGTATGGCAGACGTCCTGACTTTC.

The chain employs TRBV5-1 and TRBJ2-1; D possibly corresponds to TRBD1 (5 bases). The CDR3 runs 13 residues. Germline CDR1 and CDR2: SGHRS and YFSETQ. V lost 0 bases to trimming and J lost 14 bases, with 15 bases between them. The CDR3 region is CASSLEQAVGKFF. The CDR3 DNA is TGCGCCAGCAGCTTGGAACAGGCCGTGGGCAAGTTCTTC.

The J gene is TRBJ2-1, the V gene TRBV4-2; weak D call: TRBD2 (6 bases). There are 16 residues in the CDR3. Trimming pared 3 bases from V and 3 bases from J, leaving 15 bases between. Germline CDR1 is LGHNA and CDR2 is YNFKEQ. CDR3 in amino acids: CASSQAAASDYNEQFF. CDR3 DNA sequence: TGTGCCAGCAGCCAGGCCGCGGCTAGCGACTACAATGAGCAGTTCTTC.

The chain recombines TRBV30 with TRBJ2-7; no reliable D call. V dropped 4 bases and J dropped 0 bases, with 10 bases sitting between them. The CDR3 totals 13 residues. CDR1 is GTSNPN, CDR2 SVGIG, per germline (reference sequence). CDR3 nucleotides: TGTGCCTGGACTCCGAGGATCTCCTACGAGCAGTACTTC. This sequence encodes CAWTPRISYEQYF.

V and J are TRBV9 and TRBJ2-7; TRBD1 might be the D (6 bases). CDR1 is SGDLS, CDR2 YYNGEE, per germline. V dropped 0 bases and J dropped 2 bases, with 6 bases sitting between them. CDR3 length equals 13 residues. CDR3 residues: CASSVEGAYEQYF. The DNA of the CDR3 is TGTGCCAGCAGCGTAGAGGGGGCCTACGAGCAGTACTTC.

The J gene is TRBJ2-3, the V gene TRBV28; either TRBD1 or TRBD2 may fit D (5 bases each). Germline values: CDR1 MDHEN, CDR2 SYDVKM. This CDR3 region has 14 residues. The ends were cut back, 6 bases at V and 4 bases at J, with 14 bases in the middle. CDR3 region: CASSPVGAADTQYF. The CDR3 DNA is TGTGCCAGCAGCCCCGTCGGGGCGGCAGATACGCAGTATTTT.

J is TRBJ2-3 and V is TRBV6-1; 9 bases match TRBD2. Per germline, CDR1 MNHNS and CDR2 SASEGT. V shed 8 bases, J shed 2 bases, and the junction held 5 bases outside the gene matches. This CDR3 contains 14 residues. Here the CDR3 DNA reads TGTGCCAGCCGACTAGCGGAGTCCACAGATACGCAGTATTTT. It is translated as CASRLAESTDTQYF.

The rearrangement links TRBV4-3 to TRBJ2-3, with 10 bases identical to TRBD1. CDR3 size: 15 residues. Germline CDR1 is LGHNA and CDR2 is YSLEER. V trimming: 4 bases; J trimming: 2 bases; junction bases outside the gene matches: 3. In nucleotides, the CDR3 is TGCGCCAGCAGCCGTGGGACAGGGGACACAGATACGCAGTATTTT. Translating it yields CASSRGTGDTDTQYF.

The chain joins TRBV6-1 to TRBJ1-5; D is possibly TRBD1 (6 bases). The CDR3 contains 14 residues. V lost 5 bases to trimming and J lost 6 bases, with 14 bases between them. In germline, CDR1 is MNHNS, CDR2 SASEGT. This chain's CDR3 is CASSMDSMAQPQHF. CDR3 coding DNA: TGTGCCAGCAGTATGGACAGTATGGCTCAGCCCCAGCATTTT.

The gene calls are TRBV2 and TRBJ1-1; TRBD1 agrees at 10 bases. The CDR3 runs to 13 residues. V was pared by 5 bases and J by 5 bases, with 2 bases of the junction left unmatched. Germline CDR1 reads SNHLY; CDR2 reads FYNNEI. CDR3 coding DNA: TGTGCCAGCAGTAGGACAGGGGGGACTGAAGCTTTCTTT. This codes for CASSRTGGTEAFF.

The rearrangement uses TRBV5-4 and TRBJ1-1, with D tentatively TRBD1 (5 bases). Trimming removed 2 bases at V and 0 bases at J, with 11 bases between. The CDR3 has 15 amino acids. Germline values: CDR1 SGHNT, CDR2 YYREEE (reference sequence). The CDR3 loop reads CASSLIGRVNTEAFF. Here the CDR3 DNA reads TGTGCCAGCAGCTTAATCGGCAGGGTGAACACTGAAGCTTTCTTT.

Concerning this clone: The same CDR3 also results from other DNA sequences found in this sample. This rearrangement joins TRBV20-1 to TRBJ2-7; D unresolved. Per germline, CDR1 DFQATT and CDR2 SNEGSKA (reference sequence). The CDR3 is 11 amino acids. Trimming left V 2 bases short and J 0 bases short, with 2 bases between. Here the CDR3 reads CSARRSYEQYF. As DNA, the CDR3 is TGCAGTGCTAGACGCTCCTACGAGCAGTACTTC.

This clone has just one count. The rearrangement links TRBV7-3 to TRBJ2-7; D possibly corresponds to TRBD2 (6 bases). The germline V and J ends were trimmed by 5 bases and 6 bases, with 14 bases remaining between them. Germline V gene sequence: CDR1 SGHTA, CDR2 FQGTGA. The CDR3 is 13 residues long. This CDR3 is CASSRLGLGEQYF. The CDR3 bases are TGTGCCAGCAGCCGTTTGGGACTCGGCGAGCAGTACTTC.

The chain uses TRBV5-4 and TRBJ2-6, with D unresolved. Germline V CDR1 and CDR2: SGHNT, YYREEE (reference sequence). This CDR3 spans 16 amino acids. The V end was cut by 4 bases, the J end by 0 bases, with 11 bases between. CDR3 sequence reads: CASSPSGRSGANVLTF. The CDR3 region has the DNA TGTGCCAGCAGCCCCTCAGGCCGCTCTGGGGCCAACGTCCTGACTTTC.

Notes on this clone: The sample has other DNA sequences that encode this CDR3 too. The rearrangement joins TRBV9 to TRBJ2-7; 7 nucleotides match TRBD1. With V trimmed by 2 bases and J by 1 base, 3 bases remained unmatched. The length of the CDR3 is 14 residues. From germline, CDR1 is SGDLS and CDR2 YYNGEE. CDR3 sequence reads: CASSVTGTSYEQYF. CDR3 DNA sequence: TGTGCCAGCAGCGTGACAGGGACATCCTACGAGCAGTACTTC.

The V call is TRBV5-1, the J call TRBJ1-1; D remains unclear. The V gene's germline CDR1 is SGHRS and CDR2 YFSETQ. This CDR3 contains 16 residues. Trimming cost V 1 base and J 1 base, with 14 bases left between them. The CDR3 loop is CASSLLGLQPNTEAFF. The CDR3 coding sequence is TGCGCCAGCAGCTTGCTCGGCCTCCAGCCGAACACTGAAGCTTTCTTT.

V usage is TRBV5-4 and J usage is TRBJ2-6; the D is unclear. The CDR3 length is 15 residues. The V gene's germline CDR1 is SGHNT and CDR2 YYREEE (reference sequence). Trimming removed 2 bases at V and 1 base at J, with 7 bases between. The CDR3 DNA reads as TGTGCCAGCAGCTTCCAAGGGTCTGGGGCCAACGTCCTGACTTTC. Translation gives CASSFQGSGANVLTF.

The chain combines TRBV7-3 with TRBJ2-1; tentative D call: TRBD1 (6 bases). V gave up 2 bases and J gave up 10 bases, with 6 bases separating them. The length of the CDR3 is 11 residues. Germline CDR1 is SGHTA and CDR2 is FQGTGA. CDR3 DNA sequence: TGTGCCAGCAGCTTAGGGACAGAGCAGTTCTTC. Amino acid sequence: CASSLGTEQFF.

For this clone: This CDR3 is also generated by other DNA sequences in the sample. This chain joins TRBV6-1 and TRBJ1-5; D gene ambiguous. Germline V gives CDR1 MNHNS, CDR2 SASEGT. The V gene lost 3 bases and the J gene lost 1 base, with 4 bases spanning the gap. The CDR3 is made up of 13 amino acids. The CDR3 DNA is TGTGCCAGCAGTGACAGGAGCAATCAGCCCCAGCATTTT. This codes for CASSDRSNQPQHF.

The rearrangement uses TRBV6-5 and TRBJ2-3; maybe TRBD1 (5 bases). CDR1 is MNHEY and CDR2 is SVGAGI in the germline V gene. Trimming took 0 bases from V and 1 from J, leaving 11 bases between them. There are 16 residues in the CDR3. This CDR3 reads CASSYSLGAGTDTQYF. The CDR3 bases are TGTGCCAGCAGTTACTCTTTAGGGGCCGGCACAGATACGCAGTATTTT.

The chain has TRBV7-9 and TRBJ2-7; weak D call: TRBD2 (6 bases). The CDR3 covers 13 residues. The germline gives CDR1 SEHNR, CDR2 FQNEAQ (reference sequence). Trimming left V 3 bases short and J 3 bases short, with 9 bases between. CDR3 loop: CASSFLANYEQYF. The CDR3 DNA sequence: TGTGCCAGCAGCTTTCTAGCGAACTACGAGCAGTACTTC.

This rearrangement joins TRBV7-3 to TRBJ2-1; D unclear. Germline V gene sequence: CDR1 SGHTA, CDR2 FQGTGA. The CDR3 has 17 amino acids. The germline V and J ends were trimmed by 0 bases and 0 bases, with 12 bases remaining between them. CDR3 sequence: CASSLTFTPSSYNEQFF. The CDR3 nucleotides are TGTGCCAGCAGCTTAACGTTCACTCCCTCCTCCTACAATGAGCAGTTCTTC.